The 9 T cell receptor beta chains in this list originate from one sample, sequenced in a study of shared clonotypes between healthy human individuals. Libraries were prepared by immunoSEQ multiplex PCR; TCRdb keeps only in-frame clonotypes and omits some of them. The data hold 2 million to 2.5 million clones, with approximately 90% observed a single time. The sample was naive CD4+ T cells from PBMCs. Subset in this sample: CD45RA+ positively selected. These receptors came from a man younger than 35 in good health. Some clones in this sample may be carry-over from other donors' samples.

The chain links TRBV6-6 to TRBJ2-1; 8 bases are a match to TRBD1. The V gene's germline CDR1 is MNHNY and CDR2 SVGAGI (reference sequence). This CDR3 has 15 amino acids. V shed 3 bases, J shed 2 bases, and the junction held 3 bases outside the gene matches. The CDR3 loop is CASSYGQGPYNEQFF. The CDR3 nucleotides are TGTGCCAGCAGTTATGGACAGGGACCCTACAATGAGCAGTTCTTC.

The V and J genes are TRBV9 and TRBJ2-1; 8 bases map to TRBD2. There are 16 residues in the CDR3. V shed 4 bases and J 3 bases; nucleotides not matched to a gene: 9. CDR1 and CDR2 (germline): SGDLS, YYNGEE. The chain's CDR3 is CASSLPPSGSYNEQFF. CDR3 in DNA: TGTGCCAGCAGCCTCCCCCCCAGCGGGAGCTACAATGAGCAGTTCTTC.

This chain links TRBV6-6 with TRBJ1-2, with 8 bases identical to TRBD1. Unmatched junction bases numbered 15, after V lost 5 bases and J lost 7 bases. The CDR3 consists of 16 residues. Per the germline V gene, CDR1 is MNHNY and CDR2 is SVGAGI (reference sequence). DNA of the CDR3: TGTGCCAGCAGTCCCTCCCACAGGGGGGATAAGGTTGGCTACACCTTC. Protein sequence: CASSPSHRGDKVGYTF.

The rearrangement joins TRBV5-1 to TRBJ2-7, with TRBD1 matching 9 bases. This CDR3 is built from 15 residues. The germline CDR1 and CDR2 sequences are SGHRS and YFSETQ. Losses at the gene ends were 6 bases for V and 1 base for J; bases not matched to a gene: 8. CDR3 residues: CASNPTGTGSYEQYF. The CDR3 DNA follows: TGCGCCAGCAACCCGACCGGGACAGGGTCCTACGAGCAGTACTTC.

The genes are TRBV7-3 and TRBJ2-3, with TRBD2 matching over 10 bases. Looked up from germline, CDR1 is SGHTA and CDR2 is FQGTGA. The CDR3 sequence is 18 residues long. V was pared by 2 bases and J by 3 bases, with 11 bases of the junction left unmatched. CDR3 DNA sequence: TGTGCCAGCAGCTTAGGGGCTAGCGGGAGTGGTTTGACAGATACGCAGTATTTT. Encoded protein: CASSLGASGSGLTDTQYF.

The chain combines TRBV30 with TRBJ2-2; D uncertain. V was cut by 3 bases and J by 5 bases, with 4 bases left in between. Germline CDR1 is GTSNPN and CDR2 is SVGIG (reference sequence). The CDR3 runs to 11 residues. CDR3 amino acids: CAWSMTGELFF. In nucleotides, the CDR3 is TGTGCCTGGAGCATGACCGGGGAGCTGTTTTTT. The variable domain in full, completed from reference TRBV30 and TRBJ2-2, reads SQTIHQWPATLVQPVGSPLSLECTVEGTSNPNLYWYRQAAGRGLQLLFYSVGIGQISSEVPQNLSASRPQDRQFILSSKKLLLSDSGFYLCAWSMTGELFFGEGSRLTVL.

The rearrangement uses TRBV9 and TRBJ2-3; possibly TRBD1 or TRBD2 for D (5 bases each). CDR3 length: 14 residues. Trimming cost V 2 bases and J 7 bases, with 14 bases left between them. Germline CDR1 is SGDLS and CDR2 is YYNGEE. The CDR3 bases are TGTGCCAGCAGCGTTGGGGGATACGGCTATACGCAGTATTTT. Its translation: CASSVGGYGYTQYF.

The chain has TRBV5-1 and TRBJ2-7; D could derive from TRBD1 or TRBD2 (5 bases each). Germline CDR1 is SGHRS and CDR2 is YFSETQ. The ends were cut back, 1 base at V and 0 bases at J, with 14 bases in the middle. This CDR3 is 16 amino acids long. The CDR3 DNA sequence: TGCGCCAGCAGCTTGTTCGGGGCCAAAAGCTCCTACGAGCAGTACTTC. It encodes CASSLFGAKSSYEQYF.

The rearrangement uses TRBV28 and TRBJ1-5; D is perhaps TRBD1 (6 bases). This CDR3 contains 14 residues. Germline loops: CDR1 MDHEN, CDR2 SYDVKM. The V end was cut by 6 bases, the J end by 4 bases, with 13 bases between. The CDR3 is CASSDRRENQPQHF. CDR3 sequence (DNA): TGTGCCAGCAGCGACAGGAGAGAGAATCAGCCCCAGCATTTT. Complete variable domain (other parts from reference TRBV28 and TRBJ1-5): DVKVTQSSRYLVKRTGEKVFLECVQDMDHENMFWYRQDPGLGLRLIYFSYDVKMKEKGDIPEGYSVSREKKERFSLILESASTNQTSMYLCASSDRRENQPQHFGDGTRLSIL.